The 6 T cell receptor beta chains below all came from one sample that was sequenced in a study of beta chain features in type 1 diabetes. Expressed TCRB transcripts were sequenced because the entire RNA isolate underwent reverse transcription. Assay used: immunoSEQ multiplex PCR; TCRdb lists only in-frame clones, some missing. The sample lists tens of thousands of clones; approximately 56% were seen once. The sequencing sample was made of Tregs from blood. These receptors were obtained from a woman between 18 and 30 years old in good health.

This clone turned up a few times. CDR3 amino acids: CASSLGGLGTQYF. Here the CDR3 DNA reads TGTGCCAGCAGCTTAGGGGGACTCGGTACGCAGTATTTT. The rearrangement joins TRBV11-2 to TRBJ2-3; TRBD2 is a possible D gene (6 bases). Trimming removed 1 base at V and 8 bases at J, with 10 bases between. The CDR3 covers 13 residues. CDR1 and CDR2 from the germline V gene are SGHAT and FQNNGV. The complete variable domain, with remaining parts taken from reference TRBV11-2 and TRBJ2-3, reads EAGVAQSPRYKIIEKRQSVAFWCNPISGHATLYWYQQILGQGPKLLIQFQNNGVVDDSQLPKDRFSAERLKGVDSTLKIQPAKLEDSAVYLCASSLGGLGTQYFGPGTRLTVL.

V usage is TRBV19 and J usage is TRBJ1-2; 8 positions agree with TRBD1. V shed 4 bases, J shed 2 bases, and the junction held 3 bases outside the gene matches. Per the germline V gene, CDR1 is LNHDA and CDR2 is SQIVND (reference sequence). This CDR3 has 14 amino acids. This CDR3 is CASSTYRGNYGYTF. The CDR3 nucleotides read TGTGCCAGTAGTACATACAGGGGGAACTATGGCTACACCTTC. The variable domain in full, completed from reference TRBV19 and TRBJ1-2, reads DGGITQSPKYLFRKEGQNVTLSCEQNLNHDAMYWYRQDPGQGLRLIYYSQIVNDFQKGDIAEGYSVSREKKESFPLTVTSAQKNPTAFYLCASSTYRGNYGYTFGSGTRLTVV.

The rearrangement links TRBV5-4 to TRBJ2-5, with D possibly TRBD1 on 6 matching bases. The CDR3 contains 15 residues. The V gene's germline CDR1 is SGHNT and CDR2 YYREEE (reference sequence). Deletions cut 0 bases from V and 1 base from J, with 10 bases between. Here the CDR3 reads CASSLAGTTQETQYF. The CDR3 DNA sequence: TGTGCCAGCAGCTTGGCCGGGACAACCCAAGAGACCCAGTACTTC.

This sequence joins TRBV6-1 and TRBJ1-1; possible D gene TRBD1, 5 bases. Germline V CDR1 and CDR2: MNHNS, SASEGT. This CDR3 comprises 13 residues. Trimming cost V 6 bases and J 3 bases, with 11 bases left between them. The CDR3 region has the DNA TGTGCCAGCAGCTTACGACAGCACACTGAAGCTTTCTTT. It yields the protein CASSLRQHTEAFF.

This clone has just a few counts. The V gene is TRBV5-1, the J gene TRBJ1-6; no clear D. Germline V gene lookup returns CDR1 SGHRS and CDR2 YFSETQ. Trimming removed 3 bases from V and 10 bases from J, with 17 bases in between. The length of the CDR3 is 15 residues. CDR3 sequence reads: CASSSEAGQGSPLHF. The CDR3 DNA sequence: TGCGCCAGCAGCTCGGAGGCGGGTCAAGGATCACCCCTCCACTTT.

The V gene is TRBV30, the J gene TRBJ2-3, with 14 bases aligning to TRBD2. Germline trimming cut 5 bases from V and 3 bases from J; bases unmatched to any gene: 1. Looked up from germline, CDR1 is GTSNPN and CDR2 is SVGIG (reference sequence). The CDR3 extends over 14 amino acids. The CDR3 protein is CAWGTSGRTDTQYF. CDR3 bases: TGTGCCTGGGGGACTAGCGGGAGAACAGATACGCAGTATTTT.